This T cell receptor (beta chain) was identified during a study of post-analysis software for immune sequencing data. Study summary: The courses of disease that were included comprised relapsing-remitting, secondary progressive and progressive-relapsing multiple sclerosis.

Trimming stripped 4 bases from V and 10 bases from J, with 16 bases between. This CDR3 has 12 residues. Germline values: CDR1 DFQATT, CDR2 SNEGSKA (reference sequence). Unique molecular identifiers had been added to the TCR beta cDNA libraries. Via MiXCR, TCRdb re-called the PCR reads, giving one row per CDR3 protein. The sample comprises approximately 440,000 distinct CDR3 sequences, roughly 45% of which are singletons, and over 10% rests with the top ten. The study, taken as a whole, reports: Diversity measured as normalized Chao1 was significantly lower in multiple sclerosis patients than in controls. Among 5 or 6 TRBV segments more frequent in patients than controls were TRBV5-6, TRBV5-1 and TRBV20-1. F measure grouped same-batch samples tightly together.

On this clonotype: Its antigen is unknown.

V and J are TRBV20-1 and TRBJ1-1; the D gene is possibly TRBD1 (5 bases). This clonotype originated in a girl aged 5 to 17 with multiple sclerosis. The sample taken for sequencing was blood. The chain's CDR3 is CSATPDTGGAFF. The CDR3 DNA reads TGCAGTGCTACCCCTGACACGGGGGGAGCTTTCTTT.